The rows below give T cell receptor beta chains drawn from one sample of a study of shared clonotypes between healthy human individuals. The assay was immunoSEQ multiplex PCR, and TCRdb's table has in-frame clones only and misses some. The sample has about 980,000 clones, roughly 72% seen once; the top ten hold over 1.3%. The source material was memory CD4+ T cells sorted from blood. All receptors come from a man younger than 35 in good health. Both conserved end residues are part of each CDR3. Each record gives: V gene, D gene, J gene, clone size, CDR3 DNA, CDR3 protein. D genes are given only for firm matches. Rows give clone size only sometimes, using once, few, many, or a class for an expanded clone.

>TRBV28|-|TRBJ2-7|-
TGTGCCAGCAGTTTATTGGTCCCTGAGGACGGTCCAGTTTGGCAGTACTTC
CASSLLVPEDGPVWQYF
>TRBV6-5|TRBD2|TRBJ2-1|-
TGTGCCAGCAGGAGGACTAGCAGCTACAATGAGCAGTTCTTC
CASRRTSSYNEQFF
>TRBV10-3|TRBD2|TRBJ2-5|-
TGTGCCATCAGTTCAAGGGGACTAGCGGGGGGGCCGGGAGAGACCCAGTACTTC
CAISSRGLAGGPGETQYF
>TRBV7-9|TRBD2|TRBJ2-7|-
TGTGCCAGCAGCGGACTAGCCGCCTACGAGCAGTACTTC
CASSGLAAYEQYF
>TRBV10-1|-|TRBJ1-5|-
TGCGCCAGCAGTGACACGGTATATCAGCCCCAGCATTTT
CASSDTVYQPQHF
>TRBV27|TRBD1|TRBJ2-7|-
TGTGCCAGCAGAACCTCCATGGGACAGCGAGACTACGAGCAGTACTTC
CASRTSMGQRDYEQYF
>TRBV6-5|-|TRBJ2-1|-
TGTGCCAGCAGTTACTCGAAGAACAATGAGCAGTTCTTC
CASSYSKNNEQFF
>TRBV5-4|-|TRBJ2-5|-
TGTGCCAGCAGCTTTGACCAAGAGACCCAGTACTTC
CASSFDQETQYF
>TRBV4-1|-|TRBJ1-5|-
TGCGCCAGCAGCCAAGATTTGGGTCAGCCCCAGCATTTT
CASSQDLGQPQHF
>TRBV9|-|TRBJ2-1|many
TGTGCCAGCAGCGTAGGAGAACGTAATCCCTACAATGAGCAGTTCTTC
CASSVGERNPYNEQFF
>TRBV7-8|-|TRBJ1-5|few
TGTGCCAGCAGCTTGAACAGGGTTCAGCCCCAGCATTTT
CASSLNRVQPQHF
>TRBV19|-|TRBJ1-1|-
TGTGCCAGTAGTACTCAGGGGACTGAAGCTTTCTTT
CASSTQGTEAFF
>TRBV4-2|-|TRBJ2-3|-
TGTGCCAGCAGCCAGGATAACACAGATACGCAGTATTTT
CASSQDNTDTQYF
>TRBV11-2|-|TRBJ2-3|few
TGTGCCAGCAGCTTAGGGGGGATAGTGCAGTATTTT
CASSLGGIVQYF
>TRBV28|-|TRBJ1-2|-
TGTGCCAGCAGTTTAGGGGCAGCCTATGGCTACACCTTC
CASSLGAAYGYTF
>TRBV10-1|TRBD2|TRBJ2-3|-
TGCGCCAGCAGCCCCGGGACTAGAGCAGATACGCAGTATTTT
CASSPGTRADTQYF
>TRBV29-1|TRBD1|TRBJ2-3|-
TGCAGCGTTAAACAGGGGGTAGGAGCAGATACGCAGTATTTT
CSVKQGVGADTQYF
>TRBV7-9|-|TRBJ1-1|-
TGTGCCAGCAGCTTATTGGGGTTTGCAGACACTGAAGCTTTCTTT
CASSLLGFADTEAFF
>TRBV5-1|-|TRBJ1-3|-
TGCGCCAGCAGCCTCGGGACACCTGGAAACACCATATATTTT
CASSLGTPGNTIYF
>TRBV19|-|TRBJ2-1|-
TGTGCCAGTAGTGTCCGGGACAAGCAGTTCTTC
CASSVRDKQFF
>TRBV19|-|TRBJ1-5|few
TGTGCCAGTAGTCCGGAAAGTGGGGGTACTTATAGCAATCAGCCCCAGCATTTT
CASSPESGGTYSNQPQHF
>TRBV30|TRBD2|TRBJ2-5|-
TGTGCCATATCTCTAGCGGGAGTTGGAGAGACCCAGTACTTC
CAISLAGVGETQYF
>TRBV7-8|TRBD1|TRBJ2-3|-
TGTGCCAGCAGCGTAGACAGGGGGCGAAGCACAGATACGCAGTATTTT
CASSVDRGRSTDTQYF
>TRBV5-5|-|TRBJ1-5|few
TGTGCCAGCAGCTTGGGTTTCGGATCCAATCAGCCCCAGCATTTT
CASSLGFGSNQPQHF
>TRBV7-2|-|TRBJ2-2|-
TGTGCCAGCAGCCCCAACAGGGTTAACACCGGGGAGCTGTTTTTT
CASSPNRVNTGELFF
>TRBV11-2|TRBD1|TRBJ1-2|-
TGTGCCAGCAGCTTAGACACCAGGGGGCTGGGCTACACCTTC
CASSLDTRGLGYTF
>TRBV5-8|-|TRBJ2-7|-
TGTGCCAGCAGCTTGTTAGATGGAGGCGAGCAGTACTTC
CASSLLDGGEQYF
>TRBV19|TRBD1|TRBJ2-7|-
TGTGCCAGTAGTAGGATGACAGGGACCTACGAGCAGTACTTC
CASSRMTGTYEQYF
>TRBV6-5|-|TRBJ1-1|-
TGTGCCAGCAGGCGTCACAGCGAAGCTTTCTTT
CASRRHSEAFF
>TRBV2|TRBD2|TRBJ2-1|-
TGTGCCAGCGCCCGGGGGGTTAGCTCCTACAATGAGCAGTTCTTC
CASARGVSSYNEQFF
>TRBV7-8|-|TRBJ1-1|-
TGTGCCAGCAGCCCACGGAGGAACACTGAAGCTTTCTTT
CASSPRRNTEAFF
>TRBV6-5|TRBD1|TRBJ1-6|-
TGTGCCAGCAGTTATCGGGACAGAAATTCACCCCTCCACTTT
CASSYRDRNSPLHF
>TRBV5-6|-|TRBJ1-2|-
TGTGCCAGCAGCTTAGGAGTGGGAGGCTACACCTTC
CASSLGVGGYTF
>TRBV7-2|-|TRBJ1-2|few
TGTGCCAGCAGCCCGGGGGCAGGGAGAGGGGCTAACTATGGCTACACCTTC
CASSPGAGRGANYGYTF
>TRBV28|TRBD1|TRBJ1-6|-
TGTGCCAGCAGCCGGGGGACAGGGGGCCCCTCACCCCTCCACTTT
CASSRGTGGPSPLHF
>TRBV11-2|-|TRBJ2-2|-
TGTGCCAGCAGCGCACTAGCGAACACCGGGGAGCTGTTTTTT
CASSALANTGELFF
>TRBV19|TRBD2|TRBJ2-4|-
TGTGCCAGTAGTATGAAGGGACTAGCGGCGAAAAAAAACATTCAGTACTTC
CASSMKGLAAKKNIQYF
>TRBV7-2|TRBD1|TRBJ2-7|-
TGTGCCAGCAGCTTAGAGGGGGCCCTAACCTACGAGCAGTACTTC
CASSLEGALTYEQYF
>TRBV2|TRBD2|TRBJ2-3|few
TGTGCCAGCAGTGATTTTAGCGGGAGAGATACGCAGTATTTT
CASSDFSGRDTQYF
>TRBV30|-|TRBJ1-2|-
TGTGCCTGGAGTGGGCGGGACATTTTTAACTATGGCTACACCTTC
CAWSGRDIFNYGYTF
>TRBV5-1|TRBD1|TRBJ1-2|-
TGCGCCAGCAGCGACACCGGGACAGGGGGGAACTATGGCTACACCTTC
CASSDTGTGGNYGYTF